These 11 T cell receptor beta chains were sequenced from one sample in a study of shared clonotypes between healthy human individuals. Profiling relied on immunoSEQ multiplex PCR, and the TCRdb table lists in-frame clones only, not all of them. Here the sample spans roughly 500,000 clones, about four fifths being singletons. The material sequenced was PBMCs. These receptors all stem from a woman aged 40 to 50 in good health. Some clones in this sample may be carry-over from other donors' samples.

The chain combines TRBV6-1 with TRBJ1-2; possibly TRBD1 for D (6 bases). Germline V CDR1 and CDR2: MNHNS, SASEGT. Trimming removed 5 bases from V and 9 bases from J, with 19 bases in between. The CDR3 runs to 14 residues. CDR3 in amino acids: CASSSQEGGLSYTF. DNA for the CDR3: TGTGCCAGCAGTTCCCAGGAAGGGGGTTTGAGCTACACCTTC.

This CDR3 reads CASSPQGLVINQPQHF. For the CDR3, the DNA is TGTGCCAGCTCACCCCAGGGGCTCGTCATCAATCAGCCCCAGCATTTT. V gene TRBV18 combines with J gene TRBJ1-5; D might be TRBD1 (6 bases). Looked up from germline, CDR1 is KGHSH and CDR2 is LQKENI. Trimming shortened V by 3 bases and J by 3 bases, and 15 bases separated the two germline ends. The CDR3 has 16 residues.

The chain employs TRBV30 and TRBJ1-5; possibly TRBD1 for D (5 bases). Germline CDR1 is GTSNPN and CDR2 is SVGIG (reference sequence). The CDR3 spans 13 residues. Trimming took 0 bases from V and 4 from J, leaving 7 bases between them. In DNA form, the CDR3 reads TGTGCCTGGAGTGTGGGGGTAAATCAGCCCCAGCATTTT. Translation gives CAWSVGVNQPQHF.

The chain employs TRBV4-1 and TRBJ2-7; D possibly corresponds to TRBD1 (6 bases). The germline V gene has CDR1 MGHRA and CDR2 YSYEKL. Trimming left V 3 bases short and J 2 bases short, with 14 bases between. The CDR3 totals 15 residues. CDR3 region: CASSHDRTATYEQYF. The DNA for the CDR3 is TGCGCCAGCAGCCATGATCGGACAGCAACCTACGAGCAGTACTTC.

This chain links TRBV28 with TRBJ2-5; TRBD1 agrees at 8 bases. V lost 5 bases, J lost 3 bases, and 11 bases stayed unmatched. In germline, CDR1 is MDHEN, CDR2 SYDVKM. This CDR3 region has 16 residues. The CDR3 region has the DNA TGTGCCAGCAGTGCCTTACCCGGGACAGGAAAAGAGACCCAGTACTTC. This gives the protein CASSALPGTGKETQYF.

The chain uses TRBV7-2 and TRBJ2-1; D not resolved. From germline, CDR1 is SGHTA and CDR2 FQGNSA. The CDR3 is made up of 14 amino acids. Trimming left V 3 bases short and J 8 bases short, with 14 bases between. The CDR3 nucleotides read TGTGCCAGCAGCTTGCCTTCGGCGAAGGATGAGCAGTTCTTC. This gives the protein CASSLPSAKDEQFF.

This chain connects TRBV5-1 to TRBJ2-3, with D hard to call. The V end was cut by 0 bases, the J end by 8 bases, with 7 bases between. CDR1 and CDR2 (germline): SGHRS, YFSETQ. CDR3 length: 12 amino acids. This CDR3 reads CASSLDGPTQYF. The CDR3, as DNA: TGCGCCAGCAGCTTGGATGGTCCTACGCAGTATTTT.

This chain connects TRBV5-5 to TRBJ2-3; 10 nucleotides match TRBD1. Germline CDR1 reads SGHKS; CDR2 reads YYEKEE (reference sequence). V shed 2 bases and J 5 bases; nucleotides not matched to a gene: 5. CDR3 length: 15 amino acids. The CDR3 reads CASSLRGQGGDTQYF. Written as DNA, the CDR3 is TGTGCCAGCAGCTTAAGAGGACAGGGGGGAGATACGCAGTATTTT. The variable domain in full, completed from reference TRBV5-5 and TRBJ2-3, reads DAGVTQSPTHLIKTRGQQVTLRCSPISGHKSVSWYQQVLGQGPQFIFQYYEKEERGRGNFPDRFSARQFPNYSSELNVNALLLGDSALYLCASSLRGQGGDTQYFGPGTRLTVL.

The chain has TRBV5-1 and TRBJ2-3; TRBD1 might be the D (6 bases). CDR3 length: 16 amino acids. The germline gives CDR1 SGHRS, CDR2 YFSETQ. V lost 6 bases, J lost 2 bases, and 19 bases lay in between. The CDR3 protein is CASTNPRTGSTDTQYF. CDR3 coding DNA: TGCGCCAGCACCAACCCCCGCACAGGGTCCACAGATACGCAGTATTTT. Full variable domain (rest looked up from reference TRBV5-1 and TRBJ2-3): KAGVTQTPRYLIKTRGQQVTLSCSPISGHRSVSWYQQTPGQGLQFLFEYFSETQRNKGNFPGRFSGRQFSNSRSEMNVSTLELGDSALYLCASTNPRTGSTDTQYFGPGTRLTVL.

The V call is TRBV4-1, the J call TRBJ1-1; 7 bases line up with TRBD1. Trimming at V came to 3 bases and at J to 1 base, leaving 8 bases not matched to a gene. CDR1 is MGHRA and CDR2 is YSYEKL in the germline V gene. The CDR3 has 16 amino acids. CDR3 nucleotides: TGCGCCAGCAGCCAGCTAAGCGGGACAGCGAACACTGAAGCTTTCTTT. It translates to CASSQLSGTANTEAFF.

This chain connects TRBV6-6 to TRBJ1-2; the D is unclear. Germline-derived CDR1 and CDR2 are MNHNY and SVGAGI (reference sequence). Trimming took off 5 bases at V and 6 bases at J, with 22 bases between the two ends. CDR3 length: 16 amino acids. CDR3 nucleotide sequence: TGTGCCAGCAGTCCCCATTCGGTATTTCGGCTCCATGGCTACACCTTC. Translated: CASSPHSVFRLHGYTF.